A single T cell receptor (beta chain) is shown here with its context. Its antigen is not yet known. The sample holds no much larger clone one base away, and base qualities are not on file. The sample carries other DNA sequences with the same CDR3. Another Seattle source contributed samples from volunteer blood donors who had recovered from COVID-19. Collaborating institutions collected whole blood in K2EDTA tubes following their own protocols. For TCRbeta analysis, collaborators shipped samples as frozen whole blood, isolated PBMCs, or DNA extracted from either of those sample types. This entry is derived from a study of blood T cell repertoires in COVID-19 (dated by TCRdb to 2020 to 2022). Looking at the study overall: Samples from collaborators originated in the United States, Italy and Spain and spanned both the acute and convalescent phases of COVID-19. The material from the prospective study consisted of cDNA or gDNA derived from T cells, B-cell-depleted T cells, or PBMCs. The dataset comprised deeply sampled blood TCRbeta repertoires from subjects exposed to, actively infected with, or recovered from COVID-19. A freely available public database, intended as a resource for researchers studying the immune response to SARS-CoV-2, is where the repertoires were released. Samples came from the ongoing ImmuneRACE study (first 160 participants) plus 1,254 subjects from 6 global collaborators. The sample metadata nearly always contained a de-identified subject ID, COVID-19 status, age in years and sex. Where HLA class I and class II types were available, the types were taken from metadata supplied by the sample provider, not from assay-based typing.

Results the study describes overall, beyond this receptor: Clinical and demographic metadata were provided uncurated, with the amount varying by source and participant.

TCRbeta CDR3 regions were amplified from genomic DNA by means of the immunoSEQ Assay, a bias-controlled multiplex PCR. The original methods were these. The number of nucleated cells in each sample was estimated by amplification of reference gene primers within the assay. To quantify the absolute abundance of each unique TCRbeta CDR3 rearrangement, sequence reads were collapsed and filtered. Productive Simpson clonality was computed per sample as the square root of Simpson's diversity index over productive rearrangements. As stored in TCRdb, this immuneACCESS dataset retains in-frame rearrangements with V and J assigned. A fraction of the clones does not appear; measured against another copy, unresolved V genes explain less than half of the discrepancy, and the remainder lacks a known reason. That table supplies the V and J calls and clone size; D and trimming were determined from the DNA. A total of under 300,000 clones appear in this sample, 84% of them only once. The ten largest clones represent approximately 1.5% of the sample.

This TCR derives from a woman in her thirties or forties who had recovered from COVID-19. The sample was peripheral blood.

The nucleotide sequence reads as follows: TGTGCCAGCAGGGGACAGGGGGACTATGGCTACACCTTC. It is translated as CASRGQGDYGYTF. The V and J segments used are TRBV2 and TRBJ1-2; 11 bases in the junction line up with TRBD1. V is pruned by 6 bases and J by 3 bases, leaving 0 bases of the junction without a gene match. As encoded in the germline V gene, CDR1 is SNHLY while CDR2 is FYNNEI. From cysteine to phenylalanine, the CDR3 is 13 amino acids long. Only the CDR3 region is kept as DNA, spanning 39 bases read in frame from base 1.